This TCR beta chain originates from a study of beta chain features in type 1 diabetes. Notes on the study in general: People with Type 1 diabetes carried modestly yet significantly shorter TCRB CDR3s in all four CD4+ subsets.

The collection from each donor was one heparinised blood draw averaging around 0.11 L. A CD45RO/CCR7/CD25/CD127/CD95/CD27 panel sorted naive, central memory, regulatory and stem cell-like memory CD4+ cells. The authors reverse transcribed all of the isolated RNA, so sequencing captured expressed TCRB transcripts. Samples of naive, central memory and regulatory T cells yielded a mean of around 3.7 million reads. Clones were sequenced by immunoSEQ multiplex PCR, and TCRdb holds only the in-frame ones, with some missing. Of approximately 170,000 clones listed, under 9.5% are singletons. Remarks on this clone: Its antigen is undetermined.

Unmatched junction bases numbered 2, after V lost 3 bases and J lost 3 bases. This CDR3 spans 14 amino acids. The germline V gene has CDR1 SGHTA and CDR2 FQGNSA. This TCR was sampled from a man aged 18 to 35 with type 1 diabetes. The chain is built from TRBV7-2 and TRBJ2-7, with 10 nucleotides matching TRBD2. Sequencing was done on a sample of central memory CD4+ T cells from blood. Written as DNA, the CDR3 is TGTGCCAGCAGCTTGGCTAGCGGGAGCTACGAGCAGTACTTC. This translates into CASSLASGSYEQYF.